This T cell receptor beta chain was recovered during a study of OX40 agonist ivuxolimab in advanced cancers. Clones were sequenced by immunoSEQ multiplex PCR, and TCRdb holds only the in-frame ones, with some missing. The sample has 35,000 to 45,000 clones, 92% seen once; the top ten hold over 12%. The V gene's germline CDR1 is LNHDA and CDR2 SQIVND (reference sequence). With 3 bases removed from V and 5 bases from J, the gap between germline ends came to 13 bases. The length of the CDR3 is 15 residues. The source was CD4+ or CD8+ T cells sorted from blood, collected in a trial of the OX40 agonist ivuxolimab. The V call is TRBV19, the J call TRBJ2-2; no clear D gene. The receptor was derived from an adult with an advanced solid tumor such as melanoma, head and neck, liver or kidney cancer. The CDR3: CASSIVSSLTGELFF. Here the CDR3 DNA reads TGTGCCAGTAGTATTGTGAGTTCCCTTACCGGGGAGCTGTTTTTT. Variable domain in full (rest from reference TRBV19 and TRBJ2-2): DGGITQSPKYLFRKEGQNVTLSCEQNLNHDAMYWYRQDPGQGLRLIYYSQIVNDFQKGDIAEGYSVSREKKESFPLTVTSAQKNPTAFYLCASSIVSSLTGELFFGEGSRLTVL.